This TCR beta chain comes out of a study of Graves' ophthalmopathy and Graves' hyperthyroidism. As the template, RNA transcripts were used to amplify TCR beta CDR3 regions. First-round RT-PCR with HTBI primers preceded a second-round multiplex PCR. TCRdb recomputed calls from the multiplex PCR reads with MiXCR, one row per CDR3 protein. The table includes 740,000 or so distinct CDR3 sequences, roughly 40% detected once. Study observations and caveats: Blood was where most expanded thyroid clonotypes above 0.001 frequency also turned up.

This clonotype turned up a few times. Its specificity is not known. CDR1 and CDR2 from the germline V gene are SGHRS and YFSETQ. V lost 5 bases to trimming and J lost 2 bases; unmatched junction nucleotides: 16. The length of the CDR3 is 19 residues. Where ophthalmopathy was present, donors had moderate-to-severe activity, CAS ≥3, NOSPECS ≥4 and duration under 3 months. The gene calls are TRBV5-1 and TRBJ1-4; the match to TRBD1 covers 9 bases. The receptor comes from an adult man with Graves' ophthalmopathy. The specimen was peripheral blood. CDR3 in amino acids: CASRPGTGNFLATNEKLFF. The CDR3 DNA reads TGCGCCAGCAGACCCGGGACAGGGAATTTCCTTGCGACTAATGAAAAACTGTTTTTT.